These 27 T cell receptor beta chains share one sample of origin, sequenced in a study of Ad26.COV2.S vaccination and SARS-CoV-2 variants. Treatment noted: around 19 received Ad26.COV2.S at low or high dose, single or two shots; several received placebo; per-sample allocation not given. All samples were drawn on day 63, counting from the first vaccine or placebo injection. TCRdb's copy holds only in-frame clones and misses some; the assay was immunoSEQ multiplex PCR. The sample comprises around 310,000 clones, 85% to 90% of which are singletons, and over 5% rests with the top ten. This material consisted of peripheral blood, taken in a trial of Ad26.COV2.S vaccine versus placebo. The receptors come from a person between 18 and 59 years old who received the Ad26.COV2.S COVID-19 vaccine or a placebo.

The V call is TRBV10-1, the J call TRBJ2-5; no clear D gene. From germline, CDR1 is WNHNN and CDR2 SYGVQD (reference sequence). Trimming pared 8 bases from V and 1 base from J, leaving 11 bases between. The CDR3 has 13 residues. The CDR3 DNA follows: TGCGCCAGCCGAGAAAGGCTCCAAGAGACCCAGTACTTC. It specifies CASRERLQETQYF.

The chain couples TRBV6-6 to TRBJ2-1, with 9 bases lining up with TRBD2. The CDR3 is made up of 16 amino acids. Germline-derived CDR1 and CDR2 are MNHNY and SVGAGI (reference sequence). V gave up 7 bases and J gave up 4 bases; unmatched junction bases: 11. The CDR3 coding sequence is TGTGCCAGCAAACTTAGCGGGGGACACAGTTACAATGAGCAGTTCTTC. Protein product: CASKLSGGHSYNEQFF.

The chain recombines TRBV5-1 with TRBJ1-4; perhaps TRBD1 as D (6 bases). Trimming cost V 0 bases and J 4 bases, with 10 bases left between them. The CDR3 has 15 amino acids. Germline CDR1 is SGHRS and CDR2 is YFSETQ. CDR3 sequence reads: CASSLGTVDNEKLFF. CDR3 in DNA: TGCGCCAGCAGCTTGGGGACAGTTGATAATGAAAAACTGTTTTTT.

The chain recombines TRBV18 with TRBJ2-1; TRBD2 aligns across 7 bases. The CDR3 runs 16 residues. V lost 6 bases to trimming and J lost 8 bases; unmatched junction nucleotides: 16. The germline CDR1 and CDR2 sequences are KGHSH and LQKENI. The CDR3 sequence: CASSLTGGGVMDEQFF. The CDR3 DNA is TGTGCCAGCTCCCTCACTGGGGGGGGAGTCATGGATGAGCAGTTCTTC.

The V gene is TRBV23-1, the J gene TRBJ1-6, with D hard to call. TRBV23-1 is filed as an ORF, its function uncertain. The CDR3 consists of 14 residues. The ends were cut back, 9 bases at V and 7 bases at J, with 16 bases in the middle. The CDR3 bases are TGCGCCAGTCCCCCTAGGGTAGACAATTCACCCCTCCACTTT. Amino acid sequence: CASPPRVDNSPLHF.

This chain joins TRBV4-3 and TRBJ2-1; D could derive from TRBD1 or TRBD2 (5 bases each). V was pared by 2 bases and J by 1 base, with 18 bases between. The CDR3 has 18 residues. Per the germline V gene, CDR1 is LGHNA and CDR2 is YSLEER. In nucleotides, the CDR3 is TGCGCCAGCAGCCAAAGGGGACCCTCCGGCGGGTCCTACAATGAGCAGTTCTTC. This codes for CASSQRGPSGGSYNEQFF.

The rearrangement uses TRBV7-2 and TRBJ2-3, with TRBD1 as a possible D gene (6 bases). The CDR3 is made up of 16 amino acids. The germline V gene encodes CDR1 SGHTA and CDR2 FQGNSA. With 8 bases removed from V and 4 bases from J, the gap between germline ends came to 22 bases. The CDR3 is CASWGPRTAKADTQYF. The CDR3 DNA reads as TGTGCCAGCTGGGGGCCCCGGACAGCTAAGGCAGATACGCAGTATTTT.

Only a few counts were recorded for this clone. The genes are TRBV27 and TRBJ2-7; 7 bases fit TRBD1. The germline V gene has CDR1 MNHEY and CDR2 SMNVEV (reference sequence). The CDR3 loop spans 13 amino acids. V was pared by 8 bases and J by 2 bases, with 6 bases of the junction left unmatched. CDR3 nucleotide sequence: TGTGCCAGCTCCCGGGACAGCCCCTACGAGCAGTACTTC. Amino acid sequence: CASSRDSPYEQYF.

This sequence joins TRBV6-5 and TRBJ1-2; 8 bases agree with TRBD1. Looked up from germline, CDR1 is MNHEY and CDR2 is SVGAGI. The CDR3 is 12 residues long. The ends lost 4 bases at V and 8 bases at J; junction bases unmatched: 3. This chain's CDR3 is CASSSDRAGYTF. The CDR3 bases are TGTGCCAGCAGTTCGGACAGGGCCGGCTACACCTTC.

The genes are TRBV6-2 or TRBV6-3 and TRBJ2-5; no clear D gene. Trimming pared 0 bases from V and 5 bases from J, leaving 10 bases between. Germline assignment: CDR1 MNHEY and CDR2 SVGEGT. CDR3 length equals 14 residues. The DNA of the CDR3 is TGTGCCAGCAGTTACTCCGGACGGTTGGAGACCCAGTACTTC. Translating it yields CASSYSGRLETQYF.

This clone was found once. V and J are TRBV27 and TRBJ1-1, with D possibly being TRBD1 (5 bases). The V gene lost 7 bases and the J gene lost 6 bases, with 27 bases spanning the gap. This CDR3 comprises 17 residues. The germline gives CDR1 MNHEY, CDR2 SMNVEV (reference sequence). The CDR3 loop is CASIPTGVSGITPEAFF. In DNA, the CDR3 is TGTGCCAGCATCCCTACAGGCGTGTCGGGCATAACCCCTGAAGCTTTCTTT.

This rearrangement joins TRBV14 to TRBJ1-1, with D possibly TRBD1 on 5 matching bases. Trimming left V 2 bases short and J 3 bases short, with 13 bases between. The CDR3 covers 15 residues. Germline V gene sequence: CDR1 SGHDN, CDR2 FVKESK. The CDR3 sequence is CASSQFQGGDTEAFF. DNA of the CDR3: TGTGCCAGCAGCCAATTCCAGGGAGGTGACACTGAAGCTTTCTTT.

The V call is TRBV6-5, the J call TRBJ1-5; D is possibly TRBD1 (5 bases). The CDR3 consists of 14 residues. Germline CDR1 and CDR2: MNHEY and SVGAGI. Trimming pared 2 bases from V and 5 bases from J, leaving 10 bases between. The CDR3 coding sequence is TGTGCCAGCAGTTACAAGGGGAGACATCAGCCCCAGCATTTT. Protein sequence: CASSYKGRHQPQHF.

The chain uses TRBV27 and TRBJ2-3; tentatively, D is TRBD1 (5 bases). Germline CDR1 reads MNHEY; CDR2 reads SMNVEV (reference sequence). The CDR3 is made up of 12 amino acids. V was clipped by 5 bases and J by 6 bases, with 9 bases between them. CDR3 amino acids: CASSQGSDTQYF. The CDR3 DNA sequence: TGTGCCAGCAGTCAGGGATCTGATACGCAGTATTTT.

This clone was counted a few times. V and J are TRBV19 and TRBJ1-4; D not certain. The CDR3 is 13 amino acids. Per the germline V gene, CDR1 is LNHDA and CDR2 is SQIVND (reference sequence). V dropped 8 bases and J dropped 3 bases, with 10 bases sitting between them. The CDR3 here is CASSNLPNEKLFF. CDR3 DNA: TGTGCCAGTTCGAATCTACCTAATGAAAAACTGTTTTTT.

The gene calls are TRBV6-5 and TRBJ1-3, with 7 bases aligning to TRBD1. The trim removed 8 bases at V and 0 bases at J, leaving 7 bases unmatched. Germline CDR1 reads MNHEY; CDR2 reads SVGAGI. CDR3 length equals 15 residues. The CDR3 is CASFDAGGSGNTIYF. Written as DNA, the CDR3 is TGTGCCAGCTTTGACGCAGGGGGCTCTGGAAACACCATATATTTT.

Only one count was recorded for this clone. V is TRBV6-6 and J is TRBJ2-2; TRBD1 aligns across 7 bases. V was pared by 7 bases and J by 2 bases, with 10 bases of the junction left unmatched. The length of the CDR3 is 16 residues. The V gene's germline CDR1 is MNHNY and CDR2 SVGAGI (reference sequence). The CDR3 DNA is TGTGCCAGCACTGATTTCGGGACAGTAAACACCGGGGAGCTGTTTTTT. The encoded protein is CASTDFGTVNTGELFF.

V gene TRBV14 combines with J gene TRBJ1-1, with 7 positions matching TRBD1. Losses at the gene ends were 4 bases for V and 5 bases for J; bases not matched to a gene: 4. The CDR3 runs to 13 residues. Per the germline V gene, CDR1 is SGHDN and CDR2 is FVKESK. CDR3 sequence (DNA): TGTGCCAGCAGCCCCCAGGGGGTTACTGAAGCTTTCTTT. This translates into CASSPQGVTEAFF.

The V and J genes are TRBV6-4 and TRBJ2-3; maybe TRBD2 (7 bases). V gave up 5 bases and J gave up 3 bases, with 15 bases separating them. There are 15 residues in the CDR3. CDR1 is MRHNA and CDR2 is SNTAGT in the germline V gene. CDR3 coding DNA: TGTGCCAGCAGTTCTGGGGGGGCTGGGACAGATACGCAGTATTTT. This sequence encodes CASSSGGAGTDTQYF.

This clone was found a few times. CDR3 sequence: CASSVFGSPGNTIYF. As DNA, the CDR3 is TGCGCCAGCAGCGTCTTTGGGAGTCCTGGAAACACCATATATTTT. The V and J genes are TRBV4-3 and TRBJ1-3; D is unresolved. Germline V gene lookup returns CDR1 LGHNA and CDR2 YSLEER. Trimming left V 5 bases short and J 2 bases short, with 13 bases between. This CDR3 spans 15 amino acids.

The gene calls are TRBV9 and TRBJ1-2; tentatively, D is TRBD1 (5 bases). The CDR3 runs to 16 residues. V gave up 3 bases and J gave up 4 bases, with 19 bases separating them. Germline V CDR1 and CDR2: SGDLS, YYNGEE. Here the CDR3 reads CASSAEALFGGYGYTF. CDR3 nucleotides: TGTGCCAGCAGCGCCGAGGCTCTTTTTGGGGGCTATGGCTACACCTTC. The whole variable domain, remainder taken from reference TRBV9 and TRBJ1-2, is DSGVTQTPKHLITATGQRVTLRCSPRSGDLSVYWYQQSLDQGLQFLIQYYNGEERAKGNILERFSAQQFPDLHSELNLSSLELGDSALYFCASSAEALFGGYGYTFGSGTRLTVV.

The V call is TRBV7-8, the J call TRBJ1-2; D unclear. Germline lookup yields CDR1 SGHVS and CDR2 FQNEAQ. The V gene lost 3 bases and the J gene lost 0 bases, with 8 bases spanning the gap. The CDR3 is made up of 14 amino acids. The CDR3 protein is CASSFNPANYGYTF. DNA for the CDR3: TGTGCCAGCAGCTTCAATCCAGCTAACTATGGCTACACCTTC.

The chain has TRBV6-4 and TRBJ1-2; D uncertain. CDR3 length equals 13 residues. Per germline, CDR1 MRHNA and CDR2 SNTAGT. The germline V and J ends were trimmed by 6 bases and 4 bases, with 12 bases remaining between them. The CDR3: CASSAGVPYGYTF. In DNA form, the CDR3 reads TGTGCCAGCAGCGCAGGAGTACCCTATGGCTACACCTTC.

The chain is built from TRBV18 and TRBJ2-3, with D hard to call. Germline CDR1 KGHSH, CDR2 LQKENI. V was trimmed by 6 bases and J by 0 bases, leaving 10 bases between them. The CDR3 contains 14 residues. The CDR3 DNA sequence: TGTGCCAGCTCGCAGGTATCTAGCACAGATACGCAGTATTTT. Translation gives CASSQVSSTDTQYF. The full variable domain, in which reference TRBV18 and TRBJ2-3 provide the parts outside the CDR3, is NAGVMQNPRHLVRRRGQEARLRCSPMKGHSHVYWYRQLPEEGLKFMVYLQKENIIDESGMPKERFSAEFPKEGPSILRIQQVVRGDSAAYFCASSQVSSTDTQYFGPGTRLTVL.

This chain's CDR3 is CASSDRMSNYGYTF. The CDR3 DNA sequence: TGTGCCAGCAGTGATAGGATGTCGAACTATGGCTACACCTTC. The gene calls are TRBV2 and TRBJ1-2; no reliable D call. The CDR3 is 14 amino acids. The V gene lost 3 bases and the J gene lost 2 bases, with 10 bases spanning the gap. Per germline, CDR1 SNHLY and CDR2 FYNNEI.

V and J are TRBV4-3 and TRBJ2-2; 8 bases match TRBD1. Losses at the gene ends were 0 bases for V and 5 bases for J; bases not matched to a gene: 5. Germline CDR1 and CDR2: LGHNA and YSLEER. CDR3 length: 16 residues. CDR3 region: CASSQERTGLTGELFF. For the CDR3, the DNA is TGCGCCAGCAGCCAAGAAAGGACAGGGCTTACCGGGGAGCTGTTTTTT.

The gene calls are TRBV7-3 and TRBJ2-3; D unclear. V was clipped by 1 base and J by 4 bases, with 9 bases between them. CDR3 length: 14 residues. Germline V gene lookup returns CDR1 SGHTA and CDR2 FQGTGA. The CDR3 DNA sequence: TGTGCCAGCAGCTTAAATGCCTCGCCAGATACGCAGTATTTT. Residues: CASSLNASPDTQYF.